This is a list of T cell receptor beta chains from one sample in a study of metastatic and nonmetastatic thyroid tumors. With MiXCR, TCRdb reprocessed the PCR reads. The sample contains tens of thousands of clones, about a sixth of which appear only once. Sequencing was done on a sample of blood. The origin of the receptors is a male donor with papillary thyroid cancer or a benign thyroid nodule (not recorded which). Some clones in this sample may be carry-over from other donors' samples. CDR3s include the opening cysteine and the closing phenylalanine or tryptophan. D genes are given only for firm matches. Rows give clone size only sometimes, using once, few, many, or a class for an expanded clone.

>NA|TRBJ2-7|TRBD1|TRBV7-8
TGTGCCAGCAGCCGTCGACAGGGGGACTACGAGCAGTACTTC
CASSRRQGDYEQYF
>many|TRBJ1-2|NA|TRBV29-1
TGCAGCGTTGAAAATCCGTCAGTCGGTTGCTACACCTTC
CSVENPSVGCYTF
>few|TRBJ1-1|NA|TRBV4-1
TGCGCCAGCAGCTACCCGAACGGGAGGAACACTGAAGCTTTCTTT
CASSYPNGRNTEAFF
>many|TRBJ1-2|NA|TRBV20-1
TGCAGTGCTAGCCTGCGGAAATACCCTCTTCTCTATGGCTACACCTTC
CSASLRKYPLLYGYTF
>NA|TRBJ2-3|NA|TRBV2
TGTGCCAGCAGTGAATTCAATCCCATAGATACGCAGTATTTT
CASSEFNPIDTQYF
>NA|TRBJ1-4|NA|TRBV6-1
TGTGCCAGCAGTCGGCAGACTACAACTAATGAAAAACTGTTTTTT
CASSRQTTTNEKLFF
>many|TRBJ2-3|TRBD2|TRBV7-8
TGTGCCAGCAGCACCCCTAGCGGCAGCACAGATACGCAGTATTTT
CASSTPSGSTDTQYF
>many|TRBJ1-2|TRBD1|TRBV5-1
TGCGCCAGCAGCCCCCGGGACAGGGGGCCAGATGGCTACACCTTC
CASSPRDRGPDGYTF
>few|TRBJ1-5|NA|TRBV6-1
TGTGCCAGCGTCGTTGGGAGCAATCAGCCCCAGCATTTT
CASVVGSNQPQHF
>many|TRBJ2-5|TRBD2|TRBV6-2/TRBV6-3
TGTGCCAGCAGTTACTCGATAGGCCAACTAGCGGGGGCTTACCAAGAGACCCAGTACTTC
CASSYSIGQLAGAYQETQYF
>many|TRBJ2-7|NA|TRBV12-3/TRBV12-4
TGTGCCAGCAGTTCCGAAGCCTACGAGCAGTACTTC
CASSSEAYEQYF
>many|TRBJ2-5|NA|TRBV5-1
TGCGCCAGCAGCTTTGGACTTACAACCGGGCAAGAGACCCAGTACTTC
CASSFGLTTGQETQYF
>many|TRBJ1-2|NA|TRBV29-1
TGCAGCGTTGTACAGGGTAACGGCTACACCTTC
CSVVQGNGYTF
>many|TRBJ2-3|TRBD1|TRBV6-2/TRBV6-3
TGTGCCAGCAGTCCCCAGGGGGTAACGACAGATACGCAGTATTTT
CASSPQGVTTDTQYF
>few|TRBJ2-1|TRBD2|TRBV20-1
TGCAGTGCTAGACGGGGACTAGCGGGGGGGAATAATGAGCAGTTCTTC
CSARRGLAGGNNEQFF
>NA|TRBJ2-5|NA|TRBV14
TGTGCCAGCAGCCAAGCAGGTCTTCAAGAGACCCAGTACTTC
CASSQAGLQETQYF
>many|TRBJ2-2|NA|TRBV19
TGTGCCAGTAGTATGGGGGGGCCCCTGGGGACCGGGGAGCTGTTTTTT
CASSMGGPLGTGELFF
>NA|TRBJ2-7|NA|TRBV5-6
TGTGCCAGCAGCTTAGCGGGACATGCCGGCGAGCAGTACTTC
CASSLAGHAGEQYF
>NA|TRBJ2-1|TRBD2|TRBV19
TGTGCCAGTAGTATAAGATCGGGGGGGTACAATGAGCAGTTCTTC
CASSIRSGGYNEQFF
>few|TRBJ1-6|NA|TRBV15
TGTGCCACCAGCAGTGGCCCCGGGGAAAAAGGATCACCCCTCCACTTT
CATSSGPGEKGSPLHF
>NA|TRBJ2-1|TRBD1|TRBV11-2
TGCGCCAGCAACTTAAGGGGGCAGGGGGCATTAGATGAGCAGTTCTTC
CASNLRGQGALDEQFF
>medium-sized|TRBJ2-7|NA|TRBV5-1
TGCGCCAGCAGCTTGGATACAGGTGGCGAGCAGTACTTC
CASSLDTGGEQYF
>many|TRBJ2-7|TRBD2|TRBV20-1
TGCAGTGCTAGAGACGTAGCGGGGACTTCCTACGAGCAGTACTTC
CSARDVAGTSYEQYF
>many|TRBJ2-6|NA|TRBV7-9
TGTGCCAGTGATTGGGGGCCCTCTGGGGCCAACGTCCTGACTTTC
CASDWGPSGANVLTF
>many|TRBJ2-5|TRBD2|TRBV7-6
TGTGCCAGCAGCAGAGGACTAGCGGCCTACCAAGAGACCCAGTACTTC
CASSRGLAAYQETQYF
>many|TRBJ1-2|NA|TRBV6-1
TGTGCCAGCAGAAGAGGCTATGGCTACACCTTC
CASRRGYGYTF
>many|TRBJ1-5|NA|TRBV7-2
TGTGCCAGCAGTATCGAGTCGTATCAGCCCCAGCATTTT
CASSIESYQPQHF
>few|TRBJ2-7|TRBD1|TRBV6-1
TGTGCCAGCAGTTCCGGGACAGGGGAAGAGCAGTACTTC
CASSSGTGEEQYF
>NA|TRBJ2-2|NA|TRBV24-1
TGTGCCGCCAATGATCCCTCTCCGGGGACCGGGGAGCTGTTTTTT
CAANDPSPGTGELFF
>few|TRBJ2-2|NA|TRBV6-4
TGTGCCAGCTCGGGGAACACGAACACCGGGGAGCTGTTTTTT
CASSGNTNTGELFF
>NA|TRBJ2-5|NA|TRBV28
TGTGCCAGCAGGAAAGGCCTCTTACAAGAGACCCAGTACTTC
CASRKGLLQETQYF
>large|TRBJ1-3|TRBD1|TRBV2
TGTGCCAGAAATACAGGGGACTCTGGAAACACCATATATTTT
CARNTGDSGNTIYF
>many|TRBJ2-1|TRBD2|TRBV12-3/TRBV12-4
TGTGCCAGCAGATTGAAGAGGACTAGCGGGAATGAGCAGTTCTTC
CASRLKRTSGNEQFF
>many|TRBJ2-2|NA|TRBV9
TGTGCCAGCAGCGTAGCTCCCTTGGGGGGGGGCCACACCGGGGAGCTGTTTTTT
CASSVAPLGGGHTGELFF
>NA|TRBJ2-7|NA|TRBV5-5
TGTGCCAGCAGCCGAGACAGTCGCTACGAGCAGTACTTC
CASSRDSRYEQYF
>medium-sized|TRBJ2-5|NA|TRBV27
TGTGCCAGCAGCTTCCAAGAGACCCAGTACTTC
CASSFQETQYF
>many|TRBJ2-7|NA|TRBV12-3/TRBV12-4
TGTGCCAGCAGTCCGTTTCCCAATACCGGGAAAATCTACGAGCAGTACTTC
CASSPFPNTGKIYEQYF
>NA|TRBJ1-2|NA|TRBV20-1
TGCAGTGCCCCAGTCGATATATATGGCTACACCTTC
CSAPVDIYGYTF
>NA|TRBJ1-2|TRBD1|TRBV30
TGTGCCTGGAGTCAGGGGGGCTATGGCTACACCTTC
CAWSQGGYGYTF
>many|TRBJ2-5|NA|TRBV6-1
TGTGCCAGCAGCCCGACCCCATCAGCCCAAGAGACCCAGTACTTC
CASSPTPSAQETQYF
>NA|TRBJ2-7|NA|TRBV12-3/TRBV12-4
TGTGCCAGCAGTTTCGGCTCCTACGAGCAGTACTTC
CASSFGSYEQYF
>many|TRBJ2-7|NA|TRBV7-9
TGTGCCAGCAGCACCCGGGACTCCTACGAGCAGTACTTC
CASSTRDSYEQYF
>many|TRBJ1-2|NA|TRBV3-1
TGTGCCAGCAGCCAAGGACAGGCGGGCTACACCTTC
CASSQGQAGYTF
>many|TRBJ1-5|NA|TRBV4-1
TGCGCCAGCAGCCAAGTGGCGGAGTTCCAACAGCCCCAGCATTTT
CASSQVAEFQQPQHF
>medium-sized|TRBJ2-2|NA|TRBV19
TGTGCCAGTAACCAGGACCGGGGGACCGGGGAGCTGTTTTTT
CASNQDRGTGELFF
>few|TRBJ1-2|NA|TRBV12-3/TRBV12-4
TGTGCCATCAGTTTAGCTCTAGGGGGGAACTATGGCTACACCTTC
CAISLALGGNYGYTF
>many|TRBJ1-2|NA|TRBV7-2
TGTGCCAGCAGCTTAGAAGCCAACTATGGCTACACCTTC
CASSLEANYGYTF
>many|TRBJ2-1|TRBD2|TRBV20-1
TGCAGTGGGGACTCGCGGGGACTAGCGGGAGGCAATGAGCAGTTCTTC
CSGDSRGLAGGNEQFF
>NA|TRBJ2-1|TRBD2|TRBV4-2
TGTGCCAGCAGCCAAGATTTACAGGGGACTAGCGGTTGGGAGAATGAGCAGTTCTTC
CASSQDLQGTSGWENEQFF
>NA|TRBJ2-7|TRBD2|TRBV14
TGTGCCAGCAGCCAAGAGCCACTAGCGGACTACGATCGGTACTTC
CASSQEPLADYDRYF
>NA|TRBJ2-1|TRBD1|TRBV12-3/TRBV12-4
TGTGCCAGCAGCATCGGACAGGGGGCGTACAATCAGCAGTTCTTC
CASSIGQGAYNQQFF
>NA|TRBJ2-1|TRBD2|TRBV2
TGTGCCAGCAGTGAGTTGAAAACTAGCGGGGGCCCTGTAGCCTACAATGAGCAGTTCTTC
CASSELKTSGGPVAYNEQFF
>NA|TRBJ2-1|NA|TRBV5-1
TGCGCCAGCAGCTCCAGATTAGCTGGCTCCTACAATGAGCAGTTCTTC
CASSSRLAGSYNEQFF
>once|TRBJ2-2|NA|TRBV9
TGTGCCAGCAGCGTAGATCGGCGCAGTTTTGCCGGGGAGCTGTTTTTT
CASSVDRRSFAGELFF
>many|TRBJ2-5|NA|TRBV6-1
TGTGCCAGCAGTGGGTGGCAGGGAGGTCAAGAGACCCAGTACTTC
CASSGWQGGQETQYF
>few|TRBJ1-5|NA|TRBV6-1
TGTGCCAGCAGTGAATGGGTGGGCGGGTATAGCAATCAGCCCCAGCATTTT
CASSEWVGGYSNQPQHF
>many|TRBJ2-1|NA|TRBV18
TGTGCCAGCTCACCACCTTCCGGGAGTAGGAATGAGCAGTTCTTC
CASSPPSGSRNEQFF
>many|TRBJ2-5|TRBD1|TRBV19
TGTGCCAGTAGTAGATCGGGACAGACGTTTAGACTTACTGGGGAGACCCAGTACTTC
CASSRSGQTFRLTGETQYF
>many|TRBJ2-3|NA|TRBV2
TGTGCCAGCAGTAGAACAGGGAGCACAGATACGCAGTATTTT
CASSRTGSTDTQYF